This is a list of T cell receptor beta chains from one sample in a study of T cells in Graves' hyperthyroidism and ophthalmopathy. TCRdb re-analysed the multiplex PCR reads in MiXCR, keeping a single row per CDR3 protein. This sample has roughly 710,000 distinct CDR3 sequences, with 30% to 40% found just once. Sequenced material: blood. The receptors here all came from a woman aged 40 to 50 with Graves' hyperthyroidism. Each CDR3 is given with its conserved first and last residue. A D gene is named only where the DNA matches it firmly. A clone size is listed for some rows: how often the clone was seen (once, few, many), or a class if it is expanded.

d_call: .; clone_size: many; j_call: TRBJ2-7; v_call: TRBV7-9; cdr3_nt: TGTGCCAGCAGCTTACCCAGCTCCTACGAGCAGTACTTC; cdr3_aa: CASSLPSSYEQYF
d_call: .; clone_size: many; j_call: TRBJ2-7; v_call: TRBV29-1; cdr3_nt: TGCAGCGTTGGACCCGGGACACGGGTTTGGGGAGAGCAGTACTTC; cdr3_aa: CSVGPGTRVWGEQYF
d_call: .; clone_size: .; j_call: TRBJ1-3; v_call: TRBV25-1; cdr3_nt: TGTGCTAGGAGGGGGACGGGGAGCTCTGGAAACACCATATATTTT; cdr3_aa: CARRGTGSSGNTIYF
d_call: .; clone_size: .; j_call: TRBJ1-1; v_call: TRBV7-2; cdr3_nt: TGTGCCAACAGCTTAACATCGAACACTGAAGCTTTCTTT; cdr3_aa: CANSLTSNTEAFF
d_call: .; clone_size: many; j_call: TRBJ1-2; v_call: TRBV5-5; cdr3_nt: TGTGCCAGCAGCCCGTCTACAGGGAACTATGGCTACACCTTC; cdr3_aa: CASSPSTGNYGYTF
d_call: TRBD2; clone_size: .; j_call: TRBJ2-7; v_call: TRBV3-1; cdr3_nt: TGTGCCAGCAGCCCAGTAGCGGGAGCCGGCTCCTACGAGCAGTACTTC; cdr3_aa: CASSPVAGAGSYEQYF
d_call: .; clone_size: .; j_call: TRBJ1-2; v_call: TRBV10-3; cdr3_nt: TGTGCCACCTCGTGGGGGGGCCCGGGGGGGGACTATGGCTACACCTTC; cdr3_aa: CATSWGGPGGDYGYTF
d_call: TRBD2; clone_size: .; j_call: TRBJ2-5; v_call: TRBV7-2; cdr3_nt: TGTGCCAGCAGCCCGAGGGGACTATTAACGGGTTTGGAGACCCAGTACTTC; cdr3_aa: CASSPRGLLTGLETQYF
d_call: .; clone_size: many; j_call: TRBJ1-3; v_call: TRBV7-9; cdr3_nt: TGTGCCAGCTCCTCAGACCGAGGAGGAAACACCATATATTTT; cdr3_aa: CASSSDRGGNTIYF
d_call: TRBD1; clone_size: few; j_call: TRBJ1-5; v_call: TRBV2; cdr3_nt: TGTGCCAGCAGGCCGGGACAGGGGCTACTGGGGCCCCAGCATTTT; cdr3_aa: CASRPGQGLLGPQHF